These 2 T cell receptor beta chains came from one sample sequenced in a study of blood T cell repertoires in COVID-19. Using immunoSEQ multiplex PCR, the repertoire was profiled, and TCRdb retains in-frame clones only, with some absent. This table holds hundreds of thousands of clones, around 90% found once. What was sequenced was peripheral blood. The origin of the receptors is a woman aged 45-65 years with COVID-19, enrolled during active disease.

The chain employs TRBV2 and TRBJ1-6; no clear D. Deletions cut 5 bases from V and 2 bases from J, with 22 bases between. The V gene's germline CDR1 is SNHLY and CDR2 FYNNEI. The CDR3 is made up of 19 amino acids. The CDR3 DNA reads TGTGCCAGCAGTCTCCGGGAGGGCCTAGGTACAGCCTATAATTCACCCCTCCACTTT. It encodes CASSLREGLGTAYNSPLHF.

This chain connects TRBV30 to TRBJ1-2; no clear D. The CDR3 covers 13 residues. CDR1 GTSNPN and CDR2 SVGIG come from the germline V gene (reference sequence). V lost 7 bases, J lost 1 base, and 13 bases lay in between. The CDR3 nucleotides read TGTGCCTCCAGGATAGACCTTAACTATGGCTACACCTTC. Encoded protein: CASRIDLNYGYTF.